Given below is one T cell receptor beta chain in context. V lost 0 bases to trimming and J lost 0 bases, with 11 bases between them. This CDR3 has 15 amino acids. Germline V CDR1 and CDR2: SQVTM, ANQGSEA. This sample is part of a study of blood T cell repertoires in COVID-19. As for the study in general: Spain, Italy and the United States supplied samples that represented acute and convalescent COVID-19.

The table came from immunoSEQ multiplex PCR; TCRdb's copy has only in-frame clones and leaves some out. This sample has about 210,000 clones, with approximately 80% found just once. This TCR was sampled from a human donor in a cohort sampled during active COVID-19. V gene TRBV29-1 combines with J gene TRBJ1-2, with D unresolved. Source material: peripheral blood. CDR3 sequence: CSVEDPRGPNYGYTF. CDR3 nucleotide sequence: TGCAGCGTTGAAGATCCCCGGGGTCCTAACTATGGCTACACCTTC.